This is a list of T cell receptor beta chains from one sample in a study of blood T cell repertoires in COVID-19. The method was immunoSEQ multiplex PCR; TCRdb's version includes in-frame clones alone and lacks a portion of them. This table holds 200,000 to 250,000 clones, about 85% found once. The source material was peripheral blood. The receptors were gathered from a woman under 30 who had recovered from COVID-19. Each CDR3 is given with its conserved first and last residue. A D gene is named only where the DNA matches it firmly. Clone size, where shown, is once, few, many, or a class for clones that have expanded.

TRBV24-1,NA,NA,TRBJ2-5,CATSDFTPAGETQYF,TGTGCCACCAGTGATTTCACGCCGGCCGGGGAGACCCAGTACTTC
TRBV10-3,few,NA,TRBJ1-3,CAAGKGSGNTIYF,TGTGCCGCGGGCAAAGGCTCTGGAAACACCATATATTTT
TRBV6-5,NA,NA,TRBJ2-3,CASRQKRSDTQYF,TGTGCCAGCAGGCAGAAGCGGTCAGATACGCAGTATTTT
TRBV25-1,NA,TRBD1,TRBJ2-7,CASSGLSGDRGTYEQYF,TGTGCCAGCAGTGGACTTAGCGGGGACAGGGGAACCTACGAGCAGTACTTC
TRBV12-3/TRBV12-4,NA,NA,TRBJ1-1,CASSFRVSTEAFF,TGTGCCAGCAGTTTCAGGGTGAGCACTGAAGCTTTCTTT
TRBV5-1,NA,TRBD2,TRBJ2-1,CASSLVSGRATDEQFF,TGCGCCAGCAGCTTGGTCTCCGGGAGGGCCACCGATGAGCAGTTCTTC
TRBV15,NA,NA,TRBJ1-1,CATSGTNRERTEAFF,TGTGCCACCAGCGGGACTAACAGGGAACGAACTGAAGCTTTCTTT
TRBV5-1,NA,TRBD2,TRBJ2-1,CASSLVLAGANEQFF,TGCGCCAGCAGCTTGGTTCTAGCGGGAGCCAATGAGCAGTTCTTC
TRBV4-1,few,NA,TRBJ2-2,CASSQGLNTGELFF,TGCGCCAGCAGCCAAGGACTGAACACCGGGGAGCTGTTTTTT
TRBV19,NA,TRBD2,TRBJ2-1,CASSIPGLASYNEQFF,TGTGCCAGTAGTATACCCGGACTAGCCTCTTACAATGAGCAGTTCTTC
TRBV5-1,NA,NA,TRBJ1-2,CASSLWDNTNYGYTF,TGCGCCAGCAGCTTGTGGGACAACACTAACTATGGCTACACCTTC
TRBV19,NA,NA,TRBJ2-1,CASSIRAEGNEQFF,TGTGCCAGTAGTATACGCGCGGAGGGCAATGAGCAGTTCTTC
TRBV27,few,TRBD1,TRBJ2-2,CASSAPRTGRRELFF,TGTGCCAGCAGCGCGCCTCGGACAGGTCGAAGGGAGCTGTTTTTT
TRBV4-3,NA,NA,TRBJ2-1,CASSHPTSSEQFF,TGCGCCAGCAGCCATCCTACTAGTTCTGAGCAGTTCTTC
TRBV27,NA,NA,TRBJ2-1,CASSLEHWSSYNEQFF,TGTGCCAGCAGTTTAGAGCACTGGAGCTCCTACAATGAGCAGTTCTTC